The clone carrying this T cell receptor beta chain was picked up many times. The antigen is unknown. This entry belongs to a study of CD8 T cells in ankylosing spondylitis. General study results and limits: Researchers reportedly found disease-linked clones significantly enriched in matched ankylosing spondylitis synovial fluid. Peripheral blood held disease-linked clones only at relatively low frequency, and these were CD8+.

MiXCR, applied by TCRdb to the 5' RACE reads, yields one record per CDR3 protein. The data hold a few hundred thousand distinct CDR3 sequences, with about 20% observed a single time. The source of this sequence is a male donor with ankylosing spondylitis or in good health (not recorded which). What was sequenced was blood, either unsorted or a sorted T cell fraction (not recorded which).

The CDR3 region has the DNA TGCAGTGCTAGAGATCCGGGGGAGGGCCTTTCCTACAATGAGCAGTTCTTC. Protein product: CSARDPGEGLSYNEQFF. The V and J genes are TRBV20-1 and TRBJ2-1; TRBD2 matches at 7 bases. The V gene end was trimmed by 0 bases and the J gene end by 1 base; junction bases not matched to a gene: 9. CDR3 length: 17 residues. The V gene's germline CDR1 is DFQATT and CDR2 SNEGSKA (reference sequence).